The TCR beta chain described here comes from a study of blood T cell repertoires in COVID-19. Germline-derived CDR1 and CDR2 are SGHTA and FQGNSA. This CDR3 is built from 15 residues. V lost 5 bases, J lost 2 bases, and 8 bases stayed unmatched. Profiling relied on immunoSEQ multiplex PCR, and the TCRdb table lists in-frame clones only, not all of them. The sample contains about 52,000 clones, over 75% of which appear only once. The chain combines TRBV7-2 with TRBJ1-2, with 7 bases that match TRBD1. The sequence was collected from a human donor with active COVID-19. The donor label of this sample is uncertain. The sequenced sample consisted of peripheral blood. The CDR3 coding sequence is TGTGCCAGCAGCCCAGGGACAGCTGTAAACTATGGCTACACCTTC. Protein product: CASSPGTAVNYGYTF.